The T cell receptor beta chain under discussion was sequenced for a study of long-term antiretroviral therapy in people with HIV. From germline, CDR1 is MNHEY and CDR2 SMNVEV (reference sequence). CDR3 length: 12 amino acids. The V end was cut by 3 bases, the J end by 4 bases, with 3 bases between. Sequencing used immunoSEQ v3.0 at survey level. Data came from immunoSEQ multiplex PCR; TCRdb stores just in-frame clones and leaves some out. The data hold 20,000 to 25,000 clones, with more than 75% observed a single time. This receptor was obtained from a woman aged 40 to 50 with HIV. The gene calls are TRBV27 and TRBJ2-2; D call uncertain. The input for sequencing was unsorted PBMCs, taken 0.5 years after starting antiretroviral therapy. In DNA, the CDR3 is TGTGCCAGCAGTTTCAGCACCGGGGAGCTGTTTTTT. Translating gives CASSFSTGELFF.